This TCR beta chain appears in the sequencing data of a study of blood T cell repertoires in COVID-19. Study-level background: COVID-19 samples from acute and convalescent phases originated in the United States, Italy and Spain. T cells, B-cell-depleted T cells, or PBMCs provided the cDNA or gDNA that served as material.

Original handling: Scientists estimated how many nucleated cells there were by amplifying reference gene primers. The table came from immunoSEQ multiplex PCR; TCRdb's copy has only in-frame clones and leaves some out. V and J calls and clone size follow that table, whereas D and trimming were derived from the DNA. The table has some 30,000 clones, roughly 87% seen once. The CDR3 totals 17 residues. Germline V lookup: CDR1 SGHNT, CDR2 YYREEE (reference sequence). V was clipped by 4 bases and J by 2 bases; unmatched bases: 14. This TCR derives from a man between 50 and 59 years old with active or convalescent COVID-19. The chain uses TRBV5-4 and TRBJ2-7; 8 bases are shared with TRBD2. Sequencing was performed on peripheral blood. CDR3 nucleotides: TGTGCCAGCAGCCGCGAAATAGAACGGACTAGCACCTACGAGCAGTACTTC. This sequence encodes CASSREIERTSTYEQYF.